Listed here are 13 T cell receptor beta chains from one sample, sequenced in a study of vaccination effects on CD4 cells after COVID-19. Prior to sequencing, the ViraFEST assay stimulated PBMC with viral peptide pools, which expanded the antigen-specific CD4+ T cells. Investigators separated out CD4+ T cells once around 10 days of culture had passed. In the vaccine recipients, nucleocapsid antibodies were negative and there was no prior SARS-CoV-2 infection. The antigens these receptors bind are not known. Here immunoSEQ multiplex PCR was the method, and the copy in TCRdb shows in-frame clones only, minus some. The repertoire holds some 70,000 clones, with 80% as singletons. The material sequenced was CD4+ T cells from PBMCs cultured with SARS-CoV-2 spike peptides, taken before COVID-19 vaccination. Receptors were obtained from a human donor who received a COVID-19 vaccine.

The rearrangement joins TRBV5-1 to TRBJ1-1; perhaps TRBD1 as D (5 bases). CDR1 is SGHRS, CDR2 YFSETQ, per germline. Trimming stripped 0 bases from V and 4 bases from J, with 13 bases between. The CDR3 is 15 residues long. CDR3 nucleotides: TGCGCCAGCAGCTTGGCCCAGGGCCGGGGCACTGAAGCTTTCTTT. It yields the protein CASSLAQGRGTEAFF.

As concerns this clone: A read error may account for a junction end that differs from germline. The chain uses TRBV24-1 and TRBJ1-2; D uncertain. The germline gives CDR1 KGHDR, CDR2 SFDVKD. CDR3 length equals 13 residues. As DNA, the CDR3 is TGTGCCACCAGATCAGACACCGGTGGAGGCTGCACCTTC. Translated: CATRSDTGGGCTF.

This clone appeared a single time. The rearrangement joins TRBV7-9 to TRBJ2-3; D call uncertain. Germline values: CDR1 SEHNR, CDR2 FQNEAQ (reference sequence). The V gene lost 5 bases and the J gene lost 0 bases, with 12 bases spanning the gap. The CDR3 consists of 15 residues. The CDR3 loop reads CASSRPQSSTDTQYF. CDR3 nucleotides: TGTGCCAGCAGCCGTCCACAATCCAGCACAGATACGCAGTATTTT.

The chain has TRBV18 and TRBJ1-6, with a tentative D call TRBD1 (5 bases). Germline V gives CDR1 KGHSH, CDR2 LQKENI. This CDR3 comprises 16 residues. The V and J ends lost 0 bases and 5 bases respectively, with 11 bases between them. CDR3 sequence (DNA): TGTGCCAGCTCACCACCGAGGGGAAGCAATAATTCACCCCTCCACTTT. Translated: CASSPPRGSNNSPLHF.

This chain links TRBV5-1 with TRBJ1-1; D remains ambiguous. The CDR3 totals 13 residues. CDR1 SGHRS and CDR2 YFSETQ come from the germline V gene. V was cut by 2 bases and J by 2 bases, with 7 bases left in between. CDR3 nucleotide sequence: TGCGCCAGCAGCTTTACAGCTAACACTGAAGCTTTCTTT. Translation: CASSFTANTEAFF.

This rearrangement joins TRBV19 to TRBJ1-5; D possibly corresponds to TRBD1 (6 bases). The CDR3 loop spans 15 amino acids. CDR1 and CDR2 (germline): LNHDA, SQIVND (reference sequence). Trimming left V 7 bases short and J 6 bases short, with 19 bases between. The chain's CDR3 is CASTAGGLASQPQHF. The CDR3 DNA reads TGTGCCAGTACCGCTGGGGGGCTTGCCAGTCAGCCCCAGCATTTT.

The gene calls are TRBV5-8 and TRBJ2-7; TRBD1 might be the D (5 bases). CDR1 is SGHTS and CDR2 is YDEGEE in the germline V gene. V lost 4 bases and J 2 bases, leaving 13 bases between the germline ends. The CDR3 is 14 amino acids. The CDR3 DNA sequence: TGTGCCAGCAGCCTTAGGGGTCCGACCTACGAGCAGTACGTC. The encoded protein is CASSLRGPTYEQYV.

The chain uses TRBV5-4 and TRBJ1-1; no clear D. V lost 1 base and J lost 1, with 5 bases in between. CDR1 is SGHNT and CDR2 is YYREEE in the germline V gene (reference sequence). The CDR3 loop spans 13 amino acids. CDR3 region: CASSLFPNTEAFF. The CDR3 nucleotides are TGTGCCAGCAGCTTGTTCCCGAACACTGAAGCTTTCTTT.

This rearrangement joins TRBV5-1 to TRBJ1-1; no clear D. The CDR3 has 15 residues. Trimming took off 4 bases at V and 2 bases at J, with 15 bases between the two ends. The germline V gene encodes CDR1 SGHRS and CDR2 YFSETQ. DNA for the CDR3: TGCGCCAGCAGCCCGATGGGAGGAAGTAACACTGAAGCTTTCTTT. Protein: CASSPMGGSNTEAFF.

This chain connects TRBV10-2 to TRBJ1-5, with D unresolved. Trimming removed 0 bases from V and 7 bases from J, with 13 bases in between. Germline V lookup: CDR1 WSHSY, CDR2 SAAADI. The CDR3 sequence is 15 residues long. CDR3 sequence: CASSESGGSAQPQHF. The CDR3 nucleotides are TGCGCCAGCAGTGAGTCCGGCGGTTCGGCGCAGCCCCAGCATTTT.

V is TRBV6-2 or TRBV6-3 and J is TRBJ1-3; 10 positions match TRBD1. V gave up 5 bases and J gave up 0 bases; unmatched junction bases: 4. The CDR3 loop spans 16 amino acids. The germline V gene has CDR1 MNHEY and CDR2 SVGEGT. The CDR3 sequence: CASSRTGGTSGNTIYF. The DNA for the CDR3 is TGTGCCAGCAGTCGGACAGGGGGGACCTCTGGAAACACCATATATTTT.

The chain combines TRBV5-1 with TRBJ2-3; D not certain. Germline V gene data show CDR1 as SGHRS and CDR2 as YFSETQ. V was clipped by 1 base and J by 2 bases, with 8 bases between them. This CDR3 has 14 amino acids. CDR3 loop: CASSLQTLTDTQYF. The CDR3 region has the DNA TGCGCCAGCAGCTTGCAGACTCTCACAGATACGCAGTATTTT.

The chain uses TRBV6-6 and TRBJ2-2; TRBD2 matches 8 bases. There are 15 residues in the CDR3. CDR1 and CDR2 (germline): MNHNY, SVGAGI (reference sequence). V lost 6 bases and J lost 4; bases outside the gene matches: 7. The chain's CDR3 is CASSSGLGGTGELFF. CDR3 in DNA: TGTGCCAGCAGCTCGGGACTAGGTGGCACCGGGGAGCTGTTTTTT.